This TCR beta chain came from a study of CD8 T cells in ankylosing spondylitis. This clonotype was seen only a few times. The target antigen is unknown. Study-wide results and limits: Characteristic of ankylosing spondylitis blood, it appeared, was a TCR beta motif comprising several highly homologous variants. The study looked at matched synovial fluid samples from ankylosing spondylitis patients. Disease-linked clones were reported to be significantly enriched there. With a CD8+ phenotype, disease-linked clones were relatively rare in peripheral blood.

Preparation of TCR beta libraries was done by quantitative 5'-RACE with molecular barcodes. TCRdb processed the 5' RACE reads anew with MiXCR; each CDR3 protein has one entry. The sample lists around 140,000 distinct CDR3 sequences; roughly 17% were seen once. Germline CDR1 MDHEN, CDR2 SYDVKM. The CDR3 is 16 amino acids. The trim removed 3 bases at V and 6 bases at J, leaving 12 bases unmatched. The chain has TRBV28 and TRBJ1-2; 8 bases are shared with TRBD1. Sequencing was performed on blood, either unsorted or a sorted T cell fraction (not recorded which). The TCR comes from a male donor with ankylosing spondylitis. DNA of the CDR3: TGTGCCAGCAGTTTCTACCCTGGGACAGGTCTAAATGGCTACACCTTC. It yields the protein CASSFYPGTGLNGYTF.